This is a list of T cell receptor beta chains from one sample in a study of control samples from healthy donors and cancer patients. Only in-frame clones appear in the TCRdb table, and some are missing; sequencing was by immunoSEQ multiplex PCR. This table has 150,000 to 200,000 clones, 85% to 95% appearing once. Sample: blood. The receptors here all came from a woman under 30 in good health. CDR3s include the opening cysteine and the closing phenylalanine or tryptophan. The order of the fields is CDR3 protein, CDR3 DNA, D gene, J gene, V gene. The D gene is left open where the match is weak.

CASSQDVPYEQYF | TGCGCCAGCAGCCAAGATGTACCATACGAGCAGTACTTC | NA | TRBJ2-7 | TRBV4-1
CASSLDAGGYGYTF | TGTGCCAGCAGCTTAGATGCGGGCGGCTATGGCTACACCTTC | NA | TRBJ1-2 | TRBV7-8
CASSLRGSGEKLFF | TGTGCCAGCAGCTTAAGAGGATCGGGAGAAAAACTGTTTTTT | NA | TRBJ1-4 | TRBV7-9
CASSMTAMNTEAFF | TGTGCCAGCAGCATGACAGCTATGAACACTGAAGCTTTCTTT | NA | TRBJ1-1 | TRBV11-3
CASSFWTGGKDTQYF | TGTGCCAGCAGCTTCTGGACAGGGGGCAAAGATACGCAGTATTTT | TRBD1 | TRBJ2-3 | TRBV11-2
CASSTKISGSDEQYF | TGCGCCAGCAGCACCAAAATTAGCGGGAGCGACGAGCAGTACTTC | TRBD2 | TRBJ2-7 | TRBV5-1
CASSSDRAGNTEAFF | TGTGCCAGCAGCTCTGACAGGGCCGGGAACACTGAAGCTTTCTTT | TRBD1 | TRBJ1-1 | TRBV5-5
CASSQTGTALLISGNTIYF | TGTGCCAGCAGCCAAACCGGCACGGCGCTTCTTATCTCTGGAAACACCATATATTTT | NA | TRBJ1-3 | TRBV3-1/TRBV3-2
CAISPRVTAGLTGELFF | TGTGCCATCAGTCCGAGAGTTACGGCAGGCCTCACCGGGGAGCTGTTTTTT | NA | TRBJ2-2 | TRBV10-3
CASSQSYGIGNQPQHF | TGTGCCAGCAGCCAATCCTATGGGATTGGCAATCAGCCCCAGCATTTT | NA | TRBJ1-5 | TRBV3-1/TRBV3-2